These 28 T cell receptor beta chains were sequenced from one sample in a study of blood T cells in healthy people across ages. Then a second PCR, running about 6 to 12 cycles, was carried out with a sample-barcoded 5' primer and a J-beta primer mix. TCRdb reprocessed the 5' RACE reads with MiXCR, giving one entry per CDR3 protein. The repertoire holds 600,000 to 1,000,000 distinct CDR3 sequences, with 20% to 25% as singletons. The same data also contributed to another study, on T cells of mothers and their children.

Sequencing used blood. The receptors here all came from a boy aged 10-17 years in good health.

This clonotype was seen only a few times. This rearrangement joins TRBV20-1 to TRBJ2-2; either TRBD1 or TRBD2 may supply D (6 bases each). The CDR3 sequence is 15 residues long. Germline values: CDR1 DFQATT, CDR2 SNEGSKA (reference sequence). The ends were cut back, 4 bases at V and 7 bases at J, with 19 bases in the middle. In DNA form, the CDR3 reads TGCAGTGCTACTCCTGTAGCGGAGGGGGGCGGGGAGCTGTTTTTT. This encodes CSATPVAEGGGELFF.

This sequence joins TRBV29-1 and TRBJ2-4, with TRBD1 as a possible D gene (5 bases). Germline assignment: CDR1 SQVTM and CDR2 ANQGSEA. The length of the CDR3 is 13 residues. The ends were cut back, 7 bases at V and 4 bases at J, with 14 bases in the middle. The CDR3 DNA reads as TGCAGCGCCTTAAGTGCAGGGAAAAACATTCAGTACTTC. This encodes CSALSAGKNIQYF.

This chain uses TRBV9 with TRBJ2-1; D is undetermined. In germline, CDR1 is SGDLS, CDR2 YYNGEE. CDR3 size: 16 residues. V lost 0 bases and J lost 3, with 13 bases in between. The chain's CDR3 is CASSVDGQVGYNEQFF. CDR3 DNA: TGTGCCAGCAGCGTAGATGGCCAGGTTGGCTACAATGAGCAGTTCTTC.

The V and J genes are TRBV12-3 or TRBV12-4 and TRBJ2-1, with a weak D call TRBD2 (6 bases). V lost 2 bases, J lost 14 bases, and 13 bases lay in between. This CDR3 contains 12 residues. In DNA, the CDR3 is TGTGCCAGCAGTTTATCTGGCGGGGAGGAGTTCTTC. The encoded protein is CASSLSGGEEFF.

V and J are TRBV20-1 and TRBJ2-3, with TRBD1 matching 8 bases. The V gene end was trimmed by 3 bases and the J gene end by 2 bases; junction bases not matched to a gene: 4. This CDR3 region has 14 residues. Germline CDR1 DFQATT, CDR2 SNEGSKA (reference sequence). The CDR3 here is CSASRDRPTDTQYF. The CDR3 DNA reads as TGCAGTGCTAGCCGGGACAGGCCCACAGATACGCAGTATTTT.

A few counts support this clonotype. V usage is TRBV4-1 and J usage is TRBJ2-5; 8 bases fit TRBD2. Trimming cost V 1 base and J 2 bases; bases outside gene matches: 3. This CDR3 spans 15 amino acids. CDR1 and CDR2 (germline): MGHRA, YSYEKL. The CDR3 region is CASSQVRGGQETQYF. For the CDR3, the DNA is TGCGCCAGCAGCCAAGTACGGGGGGGGCAAGAGACCCAGTACTTC.

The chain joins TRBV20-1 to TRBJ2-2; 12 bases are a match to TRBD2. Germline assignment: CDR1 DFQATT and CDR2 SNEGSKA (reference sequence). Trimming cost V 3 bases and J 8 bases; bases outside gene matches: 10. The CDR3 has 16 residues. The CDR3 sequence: CSASRRLAGVLGELFF. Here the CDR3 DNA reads TGCAGTGCTAGTCGCAGACTAGCGGGAGTTCTGGGGGAGCTGTTTTTT.

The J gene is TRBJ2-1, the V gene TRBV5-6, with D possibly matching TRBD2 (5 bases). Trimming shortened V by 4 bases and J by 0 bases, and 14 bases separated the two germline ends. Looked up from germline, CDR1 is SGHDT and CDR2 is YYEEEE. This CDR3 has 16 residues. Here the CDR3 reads CASSRGMGSSYNEQFF. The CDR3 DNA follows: TGTGCCAGCAGCCGAGGGATGGGGAGCTCCTACAATGAGCAGTTCTTC.

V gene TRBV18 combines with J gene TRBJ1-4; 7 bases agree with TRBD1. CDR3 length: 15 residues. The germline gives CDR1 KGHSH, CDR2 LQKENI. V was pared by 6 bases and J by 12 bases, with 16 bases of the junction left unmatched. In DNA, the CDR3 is TGTGCCAGCTCCCGTGACGAGGGGGCCGCCAGCCAACTGTTTTTT. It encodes CASSRDEGAASQLFF.

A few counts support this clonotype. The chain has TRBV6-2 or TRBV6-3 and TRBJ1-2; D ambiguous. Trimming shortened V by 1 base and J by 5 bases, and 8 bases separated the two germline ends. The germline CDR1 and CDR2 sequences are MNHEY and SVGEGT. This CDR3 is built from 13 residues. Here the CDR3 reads CASSYLETYGYTF. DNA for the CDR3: TGTGCCAGCAGTTACTTGGAGACGTATGGCTACACCTTC.

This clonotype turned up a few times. CDR3 bases: TGTGCCAGCTCACGAACTAGCGGGAGTTTGGAGACCCAGTACTTC. The encoded protein is CASSRTSGSLETQYF. J is TRBJ2-5 and V is TRBV18; 11 nucleotides agree with TRBD2. The CDR3 is 15 residues long. V was clipped by 4 bases and J by 5 bases; unmatched bases: 6. Per the germline V gene, CDR1 is KGHSH and CDR2 is LQKENI.

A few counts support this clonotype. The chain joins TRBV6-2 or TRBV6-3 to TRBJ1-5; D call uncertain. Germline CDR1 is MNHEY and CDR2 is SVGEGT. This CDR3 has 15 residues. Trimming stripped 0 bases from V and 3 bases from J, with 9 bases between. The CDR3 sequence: CASSYSGWDNQPQHF. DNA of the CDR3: TGTGCCAGCAGTTACTCAGGATGGGACAATCAGCCCCAGCATTTT.

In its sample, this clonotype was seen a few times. The CDR3 here is CASSSATGVDGYTF. In DNA form, the CDR3 reads TGTGCCAGCAGCTCCGCAACAGGGGTGGATGGCTACACCTTC. The chain joins TRBV7-9 to TRBJ1-2; 7 bases are shared with TRBD1. V shed 4 bases and J 6 bases; nucleotides not matched to a gene: 8. CDR1 and CDR2 from the germline V gene are SEHNR and FQNEAQ (reference sequence). The CDR3 has 14 amino acids.

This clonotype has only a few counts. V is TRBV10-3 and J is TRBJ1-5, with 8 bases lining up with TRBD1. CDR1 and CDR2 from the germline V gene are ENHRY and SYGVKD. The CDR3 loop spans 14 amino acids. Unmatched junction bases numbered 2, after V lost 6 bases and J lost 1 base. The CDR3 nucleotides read TGTGCCATCAGGGGGGACAGGAGCAATCAGCCCCAGCATTTT. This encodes CAIRGDRSNQPQHF.

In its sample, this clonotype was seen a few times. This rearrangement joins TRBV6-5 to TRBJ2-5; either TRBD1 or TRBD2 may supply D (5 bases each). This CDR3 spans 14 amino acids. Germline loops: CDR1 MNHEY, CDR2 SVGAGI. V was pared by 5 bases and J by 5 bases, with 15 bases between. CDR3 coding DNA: TGTGCCAGCAGTGGAACCGGGGCCACGGAGACCCAGTACTTC. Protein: CASSGTGATETQYF.

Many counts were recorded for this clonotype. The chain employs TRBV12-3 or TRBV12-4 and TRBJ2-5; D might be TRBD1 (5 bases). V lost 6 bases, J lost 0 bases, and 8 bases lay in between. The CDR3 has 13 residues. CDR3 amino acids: CASSRTNQETQYF. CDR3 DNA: TGTGCCAGCAGCAGGACAAACCAAGAGACCCAGTACTTC.

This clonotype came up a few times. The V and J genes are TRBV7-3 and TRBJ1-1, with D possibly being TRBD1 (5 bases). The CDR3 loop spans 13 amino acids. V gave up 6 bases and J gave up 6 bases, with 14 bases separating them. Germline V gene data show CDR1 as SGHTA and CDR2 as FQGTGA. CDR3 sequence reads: CASRPTGDAEAFF. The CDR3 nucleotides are TGTGCCAGCAGACCGACTGGGGACGCTGAAGCTTTCTTT.

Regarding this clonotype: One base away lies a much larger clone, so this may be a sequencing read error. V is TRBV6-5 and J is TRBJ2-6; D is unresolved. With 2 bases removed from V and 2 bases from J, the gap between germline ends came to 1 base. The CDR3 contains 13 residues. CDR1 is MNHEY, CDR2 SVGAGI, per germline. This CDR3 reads CASSYAGANVLTF. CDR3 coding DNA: TGTGCCAGCAGTTACGCTGGGGCCAACGTCCTGACTTTC.

CDR3 in amino acids: CASSYGQGDYGYTF. The CDR3 nucleotides are TGTGCCAGCAGCTACGGACAGGGGGACTATGGCTACACCTTC. This chain connects TRBV3-1 to TRBJ1-2; 10 bases fit TRBD1. Germline V lookup: CDR1 LGHDT, CDR2 YNNKEL (reference sequence). The CDR3 has 14 residues. V shed 5 bases, J shed 3 bases, and the junction held 3 bases outside the gene matches. The variable domain in full, completed from reference TRBV3-1 and TRBJ1-2, reads DTAVSQTPKYLVTQMGNDKSIKCEQNLGHDTMYWYKQDSKKFLKIMFSYNNKELIINETVPNRFSPKSPDKAHLNLHINSLELGDSAVYFCASSYGQGDYGYTFGSGTRLTVV.

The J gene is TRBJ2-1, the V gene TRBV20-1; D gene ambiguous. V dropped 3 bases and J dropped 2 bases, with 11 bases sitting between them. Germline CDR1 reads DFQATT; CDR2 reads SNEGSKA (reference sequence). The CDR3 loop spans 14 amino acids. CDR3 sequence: CSARPDLAYNEQFF. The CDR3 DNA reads TGCAGTGCTAGGCCTGACCTGGCCTACAATGAGCAGTTCTTC.

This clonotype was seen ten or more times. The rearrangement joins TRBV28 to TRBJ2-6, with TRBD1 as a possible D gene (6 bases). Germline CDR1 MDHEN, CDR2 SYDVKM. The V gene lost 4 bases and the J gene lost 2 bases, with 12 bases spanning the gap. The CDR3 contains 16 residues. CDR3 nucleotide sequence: TGTGCCAGCAGTTCCCCAAGGGGGACTGGGGCCAACGTCCTGACTTTC. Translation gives CASSSPRGTGANVLTF.

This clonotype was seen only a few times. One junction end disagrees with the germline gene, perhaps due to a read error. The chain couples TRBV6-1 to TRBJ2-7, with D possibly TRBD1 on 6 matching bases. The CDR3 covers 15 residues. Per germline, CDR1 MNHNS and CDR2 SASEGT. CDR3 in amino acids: CASGESGGDRYEQYF. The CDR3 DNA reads TGTGCCAGCGGTGAGTCTGGGGGCGATCGCTACGAGCAGTACTTC.

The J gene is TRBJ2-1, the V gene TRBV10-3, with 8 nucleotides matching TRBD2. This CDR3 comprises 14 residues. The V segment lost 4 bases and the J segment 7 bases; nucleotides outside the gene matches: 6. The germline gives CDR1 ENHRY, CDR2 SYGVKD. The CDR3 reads CAISAGGVVNEQFF. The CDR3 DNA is TGTGCCATCAGTGCGGGAGGGGTTGTAAATGAGCAGTTCTTC.

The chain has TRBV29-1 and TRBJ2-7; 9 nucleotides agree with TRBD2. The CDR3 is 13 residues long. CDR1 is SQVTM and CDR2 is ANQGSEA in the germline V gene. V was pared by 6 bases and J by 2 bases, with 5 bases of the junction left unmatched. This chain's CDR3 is CSVRLAGPYEQYF. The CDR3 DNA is TGCAGCGTCCGCCTAGCGGGACCCTACGAGCAGTACTTC.

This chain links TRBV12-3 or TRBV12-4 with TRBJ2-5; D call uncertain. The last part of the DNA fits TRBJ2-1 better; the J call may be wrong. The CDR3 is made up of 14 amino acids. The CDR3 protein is CASSLTGWSNEQFF. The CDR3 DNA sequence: TGTGCCAGCAGTTTAACCGGATGGTCCAATGAGCAGTTCTTC.

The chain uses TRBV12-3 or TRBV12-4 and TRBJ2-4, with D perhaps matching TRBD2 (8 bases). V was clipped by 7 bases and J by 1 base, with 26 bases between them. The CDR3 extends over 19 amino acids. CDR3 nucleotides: TGTGCCAGCACCCGAAGCGCGGGGGGAGGGGGCTTGGCCAAAAACATTCAGTACTTC. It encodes CASTRSAGGGGLAKNIQYF.

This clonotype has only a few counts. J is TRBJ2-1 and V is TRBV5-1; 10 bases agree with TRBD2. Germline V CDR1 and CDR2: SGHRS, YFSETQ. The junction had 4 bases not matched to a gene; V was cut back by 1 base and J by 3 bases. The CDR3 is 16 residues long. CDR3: CASSLIASGSYNEQFF. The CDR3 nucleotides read TGCGCCAGCAGCTTGATTGCTAGCGGGAGCTACAATGAGCAGTTCTTC.

The CDR3 coding sequence is TGTGCCAGCAGCATCGGACAGGGGGCCTACGAGCAGTACTTC. As protein: CASSIGQGAYEQYF. The chain uses TRBV11-3 and TRBJ2-7, with TRBD1 matching over 10 bases. Germline CDR1 reads SGHNT; CDR2 reads YENEEA. The CDR3 runs to 14 residues. With V trimmed by 5 bases and J by 2 bases, 3 bases remained unmatched.